These 6 T cell receptor beta chains originate from one sample sequenced in a study of shared clonotypes between healthy human individuals. Sequenced by immunoSEQ multiplex PCR; TCRdb stores in-frame clones only, minus some. The profile shows some 100,000 clones, 68% of them singletons. What was sequenced was memory CD8+ T cells sorted from blood. Subset here: CD45RO+ cells pooled with CCR7-negative TemRA cells. The origin of the receptors is a woman aged 25-40 years in good health.

This chain uses TRBV7-6 with TRBJ2-7, with 8 bases matching TRBD2. The CDR3 consists of 13 residues. V was pared by 5 bases and J by 2 bases, with 2 bases of the junction left unmatched. Germline lookup yields CDR1 SGHVS and CDR2 FNYEAQ. The CDR3 is CASSQRETYEQYF. The CDR3 bases are TGTGCCAGCAGCCAGCGGGAGACCTACGAGCAGTACTTC.

This clone was seen only a few times. The chain combines TRBV2 with TRBJ2-7; tentative D call: TRBD1 (6 bases). Germline V gives CDR1 SNHLY, CDR2 FYNNEI. The CDR3 consists of 13 residues. V was clipped by 10 bases and J by 2 bases, with 15 bases between them. CDR3 loop: CATRTAEPYEQYF. The CDR3 DNA sequence: TGTGCCACCCGGACAGCAGAACCCTACGAGCAGTACTTC.

In its sample, this clone was seen once. The chain joins TRBV15 to TRBJ2-3, with TRBD1 matching over 7 bases. CDR3 size: 15 residues. V shed 0 bases and J 3 bases; nucleotides not matched to a gene: 3. From germline, CDR1 is LNHNV and CDR2 YYDKDF (reference sequence). As DNA, the CDR3 is TGTGCCACCAGCAGAGAAGGGGGCGGGACAGATACGCAGTATTTT. As protein: CATSREGGGTDTQYF.

This chain connects TRBV6-4 to TRBJ2-7; D possibly corresponds to TRBD2 (6 bases). With 5 bases removed from V and 4 bases from J, the gap between germline ends came to 18 bases. The CDR3 runs to 15 residues. Germline lookup yields CDR1 MRHNA and CDR2 SNTAGT. The CDR3, as DNA: TGTGCCAGCAGTTTTGATGTCGGGGGACCGTACGAGCAGTACTTC. Translating gives CASSFDVGGPYEQYF.

The chain recombines TRBV9 with TRBJ2-5, with D perhaps TRBD1 (6 bases). The CDR3 is 14 residues long. Germline CDR1 is SGDLS and CDR2 is YYNGEE. V was pared by 3 bases and J by 1 base, with 10 bases between. This chain's CDR3 is CASSGTASQETQYF. Here the CDR3 DNA reads TGTGCCAGCAGCGGGACAGCAAGCCAAGAGACCCAGTACTTC. Variable domain in full (rest from reference TRBV9 and TRBJ2-5): DSGVTQTPKHLITATGQRVTLRCSPRSGDLSVYWYQQSLDQGLQFLIQYYNGEERAKGNILERFSAQQFPDLHSELNLSSLELGDSALYFCASSGTASQETQYFGPGTRLLVL.

This sequence joins TRBV6-1 and TRBJ2-7; maybe TRBD2 (5 bases). The CDR3 is 15 amino acids. V lost 1 base and J lost 9, with 19 bases in between. Germline CDR1 is MNHNS and CDR2 is SASEGT. The CDR3 sequence is CASSEEVAGPVGQYF. The CDR3 region has the DNA TGTGCCAGCAGTGAAGAGGTGGCGGGTCCCGTGGGGCAGTACTTC.